The sequence of this TCR beta chain was determined in a study of cytomegalovirus exposure and HLA in healthy donors. The PCR used 60 Vbeta and 13 Jbeta primers. Data came from immunoSEQ multiplex PCR; TCRdb stores just in-frame clones and leaves some out. Among about 120,000 clones listed, 9.5% were seen once. The CDR3 length is 13 residues. Germline CDR1 and CDR2: SGHDT and YYEEEE. The junction had 7 bases not matched to a gene; V was cut back by 4 bases and J by 8 bases. The V gene is TRBV5-6, the J gene TRBJ1-2; 8 bases are a match to TRBD1. The sequenced sample was PBMCs. This receptor was obtained from a man younger than 40 in good health and CMV-seronegative. CDR3 loop: CASSATGVEGYTF. The DNA of the CDR3 is TGTGCCAGCAGCGCGACAGGGGTGGAAGGCTACACCTTC.